These 14 T cell receptor beta chains were all obtained from the same sample, sequenced in a study of T cell responses to AZD1222 COVID-19 vaccine. TCRdb keeps only in-frame clones here, not all; method: immunoSEQ multiplex PCR. The data show 110,000 or so clones, 91% seen once. This specimen was peripheral blood, taken on day 0 of AZD1222 vaccination. The origin of the receptors is an adult in good health.

The chain recombines TRBV5-1 with TRBJ2-7; D perhaps matches TRBD1 (5 bases). Germline loops: CDR1 SGHRS, CDR2 YFSETQ. The V end lost 0 bases, the J end lost 2 bases, and 9 bases lay between the germline ends. The CDR3 covers 14 residues. CDR3 DNA: TGCGCCAGCAGCTTGGGCGACAGACCCTACGAGCAGTACTTC. Translated, it gives CASSLGDRPYEQYF.

The CDR3, as DNA: TGCAGTATCGGGCGGTCCTATGGCTACACCTTC. It codes for CSIGRSYGYTF. The chain carries TRBV20-1 and TRBJ1-2; D is undetermined. The CDR3 loop spans 11 amino acids. Trimming cost V 8 bases and J 4 bases, with 11 bases left between them. The germline gives CDR1 DFQATT, CDR2 SNEGSKA (reference sequence).

This clone was seen just once. The V and J genes are TRBV27 and TRBJ1-5, with a tentative D call TRBD1 (5 bases). The germline V and J ends were trimmed by 2 bases and 2 bases, with 16 bases remaining between them. Germline lookup yields CDR1 MNHEY and CDR2 SMNVEV (reference sequence). The CDR3 is 17 amino acids. The CDR3 is CASSLRRPGKGNQPQHF. The CDR3 DNA reads TGTGCCAGCAGTTTACGTCGGCCAGGGAAGGGCAATCAGCCCCAGCATTTT.

This clone showed up just once. The rearrangement uses TRBV6-5 and TRBJ2-2; D could derive from TRBD1 or TRBD2 (7 bases each). Per germline, CDR1 MNHEY and CDR2 SVGAGI. The CDR3 loop spans 15 amino acids. With 5 bases removed from V and 4 bases from J, the gap between germline ends came to 14 bases. This CDR3 is CASSTAGGATGELFF. CDR3 bases: TGTGCCAGCAGTACCGCAGGGGGGGCCACCGGGGAGCTGTTTTTT.

This chain connects TRBV6-1 to TRBJ1-4; no clear D. This CDR3 is built from 14 residues. The V end lost 1 base, the J end lost 5 bases, and 8 bases lay between the germline ends. Per germline, CDR1 MNHNS and CDR2 SASEGT. DNA for the CDR3: TGTGCCAGCAGTGAAGGCAGCCAGAATGAAAAACTGTTTTTT. Translated, it gives CASSEGSQNEKLFF.

This clone was recorded only once. The rearrangement joins TRBV3-1 (or the pseudogene TRBV3-2) to TRBJ1-3; 8 positions match TRBD1. Germline V CDR1 and CDR2: LGHDT, YNNKEL (reference sequence). V lost 3 bases and J lost 6; bases outside the gene matches: 16. There are 18 residues in the CDR3. CDR3 coding DNA: TGTGCCAGCAGCCAGGGCCAAGGTGGACAGGGCCGATTAAACACCATATATTTT. Protein: CASSQGQGGQGRLNTIYF.

The rearrangement joins TRBV19 to TRBJ1-5; D call uncertain. The V and J ends lost 0 bases and 7 bases respectively, with 7 bases between them. The CDR3 length is 13 residues. The V gene's germline CDR1 is LNHDA and CDR2 SQIVND (reference sequence). In DNA, the CDR3 is TGTGCCAGTAGTATAGATGGGTACCAGCCCCAGCATTTT. Encoded protein: CASSIDGYQPQHF.

The V and J genes are TRBV5-6 and TRBJ1-2; D might be TRBD1 (6 bases). CDR1 and CDR2 from the germline V gene are SGHDT and YYEEEE. V shed 5 bases and J shed 3 bases, with 14 bases lying between them. This CDR3 comprises 14 residues. The CDR3 coding sequence is TGTGCCAGCAGACCCCTGGACAGCTACTATGGCTACACCTTC. Translation gives CASRPLDSYYGYTF.

The J gene is TRBJ1-5, the V gene TRBV10-3, with D possibly TRBD1 on 6 matching bases. V shed 2 bases and J shed 5 bases, with 10 bases lying between them. This CDR3 region has 14 residues. Germline V gene sequence: CDR1 ENHRY, CDR2 SYGVKD. CDR3 coding DNA: TGTGCCATCAGTGAGATGGCAGGGGATCAGCCCCAGCATTTT. The encoded protein is CAISEMAGDQPQHF.

The J gene is TRBJ1-1, the V gene TRBV7-9; D is possibly TRBD1 (6 bases). The V end lost 3 bases, the J end lost 10 bases, and 24 bases lay between the germline ends. This CDR3 spans 16 amino acids. Per the germline V gene, CDR1 is SEHNR and CDR2 is FQNEAQ (reference sequence). CDR3 DNA: TGTGCCAGCAGCTTGCTGACAGGAGATCGTGCGGCTACAGCTTTCTTT. Protein sequence: CASSLLTGDRAATAFF.

The rearrangement links TRBV27 to TRBJ1-4, with 7 bases matching TRBD1. The CDR3 extends over 14 amino acids. The V and J ends lost 10 bases and 4 bases, in that order; junction bases with no gene match: 9. Germline values: CDR1 MNHEY, CDR2 SMNVEV (reference sequence). Written as DNA, the CDR3 is TGTGCCACCCGCCTGGGACAGAATAATGAAAAACTGTTTTTT. Translating it yields CATRLGQNNEKLFF.

The J gene is TRBJ1-2, the V gene TRBV2; tentative D call: TRBD1 (6 bases). V dropped 8 bases and J dropped 6 bases, with 25 bases sitting between them. The length of the CDR3 is 16 residues. Per the germline V gene, CDR1 is SNHLY and CDR2 is FYNNEI. CDR3 amino acids: CASWAGREGTSHGYTF. CDR3 nucleotides: TGTGCCAGCTGGGCCGGAAGGGAGGGGACATCGCATGGCTACACCTTC.

J is TRBJ2-1 and V is TRBV5-1; D gene uncertain. The CDR3 is 12 amino acids. V lost 0 bases, J lost 9 bases, and 7 bases lay in between. Germline V gene sequence: CDR1 SGHRS, CDR2 YFSETQ. CDR3 DNA sequence: TGCGCCAGCAGCTTGGTGTCGGGTGAGCAGTTCTTC. Translated: CASSLVSGEQFF. Full variable domain (missing parts from reference TRBV5-1 and TRBJ2-1): KAGVTQTPRYLIKTRGQQVTLSCSPISGHRSVSWYQQTPGQGLQFLFEYFSETQRNKGNFPGRFSGRQFSNSRSEMNVSTLELGDSALYLCASSLVSGEQFFGPGTRLTVL.

CDR3 protein: CASSATTGAYGYTF. The CDR3 region has the DNA TGTGCCAGCAGCGCGACGACAGGGGCCTATGGCTACACCTTC. This rearrangement joins TRBV7-9 to TRBJ1-2; the match to TRBD1 covers 8 bases. Trimming removed 5 bases from V and 4 bases from J; junction bases left unmatched: 6. Germline loops: CDR1 SEHNR, CDR2 FQNEAQ (reference sequence). The length of the CDR3 is 14 residues. Drawing the rest from reference TRBV7-9 and TRBJ1-2, the complete variable domain is DTGVSQNPRHKITKRGQNVTFRCDPISEHNRLYWYRQTLGQGPEFLTYFQNEAQLEKSRLLSDRFSAERPKGSFSTLEIQRTEQGDSAMYLCASSATTGAYGYTFGSGTRLTVV.